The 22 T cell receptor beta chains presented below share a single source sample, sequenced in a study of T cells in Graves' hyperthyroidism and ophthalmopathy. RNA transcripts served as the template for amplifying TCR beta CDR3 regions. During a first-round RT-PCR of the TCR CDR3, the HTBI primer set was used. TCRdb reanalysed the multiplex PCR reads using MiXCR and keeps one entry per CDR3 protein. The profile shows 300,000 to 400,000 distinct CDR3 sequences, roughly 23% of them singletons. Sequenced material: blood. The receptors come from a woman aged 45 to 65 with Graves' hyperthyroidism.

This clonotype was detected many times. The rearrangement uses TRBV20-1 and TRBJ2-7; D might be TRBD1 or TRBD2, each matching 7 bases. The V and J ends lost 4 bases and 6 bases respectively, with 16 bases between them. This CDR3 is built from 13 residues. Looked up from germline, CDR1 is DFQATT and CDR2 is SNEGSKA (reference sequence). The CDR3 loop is CSATAGAGGEQYF. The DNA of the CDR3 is TGCAGTGCTACCGCGGGGGCAGGGGGCGAGCAGTACTTC.

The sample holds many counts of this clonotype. CDR3 loop: CSAIGGTEAFF. The CDR3 DNA is TGCAGCGCTATTGGTGGGACTGAAGCTTTCTTT. This chain joins TRBV29-1 and TRBJ1-1; D gene unclear. The germline V and J ends were trimmed by 7 bases and 5 bases, with 11 bases remaining between them. Per the germline V gene, CDR1 is SQVTM and CDR2 is ANQGSEA. The CDR3 runs to 11 residues.

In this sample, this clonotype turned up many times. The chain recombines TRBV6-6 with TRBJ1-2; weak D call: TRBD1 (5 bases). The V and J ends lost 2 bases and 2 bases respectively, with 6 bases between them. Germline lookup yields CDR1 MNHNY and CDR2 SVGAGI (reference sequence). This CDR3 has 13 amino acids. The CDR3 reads CASSYPGNYGYTF. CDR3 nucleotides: TGTGCCAGCAGTTACCCAGGGAACTATGGCTACACCTTC.

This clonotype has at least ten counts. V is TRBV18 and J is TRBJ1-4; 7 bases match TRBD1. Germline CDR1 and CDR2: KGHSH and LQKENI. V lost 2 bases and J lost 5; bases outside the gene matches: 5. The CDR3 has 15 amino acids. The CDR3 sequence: CASSPDGTANEKLFF. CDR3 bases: TGTGCCAGCTCACCAGATGGGACAGCAAATGAAAAACTGTTTTTT.

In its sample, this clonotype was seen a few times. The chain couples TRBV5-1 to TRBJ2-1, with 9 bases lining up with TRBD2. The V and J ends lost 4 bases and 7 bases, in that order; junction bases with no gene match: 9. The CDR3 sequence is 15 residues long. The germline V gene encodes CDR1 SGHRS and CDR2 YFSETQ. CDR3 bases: TGCGCCAGCAGCCCGCGGGGGGGGGGGCAGAATGAGCAGTTCTTC. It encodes CASSPRGGGQNEQFF.

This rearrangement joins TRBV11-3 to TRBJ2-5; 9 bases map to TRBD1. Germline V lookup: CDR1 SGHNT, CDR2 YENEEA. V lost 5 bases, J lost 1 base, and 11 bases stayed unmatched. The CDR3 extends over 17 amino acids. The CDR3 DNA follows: TGTGCCAGCAGCAAAGGGACAGGGATGGGGTCCCAAGAGACCCAGTACTTC. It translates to CASSKGTGMGSQETQYF.

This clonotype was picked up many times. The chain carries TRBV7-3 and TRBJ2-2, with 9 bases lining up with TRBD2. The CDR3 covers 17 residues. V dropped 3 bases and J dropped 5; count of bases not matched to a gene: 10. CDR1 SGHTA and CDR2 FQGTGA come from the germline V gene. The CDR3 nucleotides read TGTGCCAGCAGCTTTGTTGGCGGGAGGGCCGGGACCGGGGAGCTGTTTTTT. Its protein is CASSFVGGRAGTGELFF.

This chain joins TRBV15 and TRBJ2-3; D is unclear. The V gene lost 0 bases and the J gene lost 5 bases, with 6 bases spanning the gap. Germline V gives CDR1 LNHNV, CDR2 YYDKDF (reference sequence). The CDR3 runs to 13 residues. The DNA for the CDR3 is TGTGCCACCAGCAGAGATTTGGGAGATACGCAGTATTTT. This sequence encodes CATSRDLGDTQYF.

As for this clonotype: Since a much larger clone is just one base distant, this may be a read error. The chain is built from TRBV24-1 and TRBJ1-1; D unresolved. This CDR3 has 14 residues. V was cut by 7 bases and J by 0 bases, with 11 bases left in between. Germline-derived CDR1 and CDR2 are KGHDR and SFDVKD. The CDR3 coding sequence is TGTGCCACCAGGGATGAGCCGATGAACACTGAAGCTTTCTTT. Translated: CATRDEPMNTEAFF.

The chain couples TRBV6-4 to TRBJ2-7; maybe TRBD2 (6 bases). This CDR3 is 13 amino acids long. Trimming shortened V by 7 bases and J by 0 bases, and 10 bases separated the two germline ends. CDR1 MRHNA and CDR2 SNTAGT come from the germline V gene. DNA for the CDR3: TGTGCCAGCAAACGACTAGACTCCTACGAGCAGTACTTC. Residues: CASKRLDSYEQYF.

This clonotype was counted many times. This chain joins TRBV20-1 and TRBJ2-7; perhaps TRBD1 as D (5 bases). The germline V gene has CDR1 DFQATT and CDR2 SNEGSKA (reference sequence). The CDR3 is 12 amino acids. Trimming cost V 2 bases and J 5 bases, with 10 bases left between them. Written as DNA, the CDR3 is TGCAGTGCTAGACAGGACATCAACGAGCAGTACTTC. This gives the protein CSARQDINEQYF.

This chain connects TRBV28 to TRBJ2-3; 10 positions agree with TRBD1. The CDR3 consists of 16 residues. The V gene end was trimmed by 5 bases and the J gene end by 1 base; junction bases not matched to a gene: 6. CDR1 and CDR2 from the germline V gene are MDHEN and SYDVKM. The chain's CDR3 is CASSGVGTGGTDTQYF. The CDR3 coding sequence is TGTGCCAGCAGTGGAGTCGGGACAGGGGGCACAGATACGCAGTATTTT. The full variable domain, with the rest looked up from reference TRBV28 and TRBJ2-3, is DVKVTQSSRYLVKRTGEKVFLECVQDMDHENMFWYRQDPGLGLRLIYFSYDVKMKEKGDIPEGYSVSREKKERFSLILESASTNQTSMYLCASSGVGTGGTDTQYFGPGTRLTVL.

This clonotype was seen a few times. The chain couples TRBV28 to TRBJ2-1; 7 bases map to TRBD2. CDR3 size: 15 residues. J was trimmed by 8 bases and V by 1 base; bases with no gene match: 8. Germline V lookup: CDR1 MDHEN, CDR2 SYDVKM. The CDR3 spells CASSLSGGFPYEQFF. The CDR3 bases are TGTGCCAGCAGTTTATCGGGGGGATTCCCCTATGAGCAGTTCTTC.

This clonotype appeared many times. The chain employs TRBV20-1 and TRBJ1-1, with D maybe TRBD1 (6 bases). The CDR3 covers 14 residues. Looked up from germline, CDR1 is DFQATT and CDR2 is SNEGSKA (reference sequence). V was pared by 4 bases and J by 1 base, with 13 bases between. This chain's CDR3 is CSATIGGANTEAFF. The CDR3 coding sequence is TGCAGTGCTACCATTGGGGGCGCGAACACTGAAGCTTTCTTT.

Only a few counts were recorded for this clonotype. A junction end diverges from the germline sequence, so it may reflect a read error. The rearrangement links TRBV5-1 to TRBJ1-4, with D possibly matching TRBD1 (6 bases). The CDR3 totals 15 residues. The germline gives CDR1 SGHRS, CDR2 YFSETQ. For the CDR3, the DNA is TGCGCCAGCACCTTGTGGGGACATGTGGATGAAAAACTGTTTTTT. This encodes CASTLWGHVDEKLFF.

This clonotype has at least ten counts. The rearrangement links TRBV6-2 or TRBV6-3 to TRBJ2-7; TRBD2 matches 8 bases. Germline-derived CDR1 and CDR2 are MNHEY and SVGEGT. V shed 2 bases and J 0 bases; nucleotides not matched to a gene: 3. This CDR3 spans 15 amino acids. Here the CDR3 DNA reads TGTGCCAGCAGTTACGCACTAGCGGACTCCTACGAGCAGTACTTC. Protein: CASSYALADSYEQYF.

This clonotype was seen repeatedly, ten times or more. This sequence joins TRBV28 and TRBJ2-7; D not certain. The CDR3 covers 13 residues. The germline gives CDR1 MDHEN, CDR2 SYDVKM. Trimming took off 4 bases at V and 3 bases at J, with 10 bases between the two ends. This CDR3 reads CASSSPPGYEQYF. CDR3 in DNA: TGTGCCAGCAGTTCCCCCCCAGGCTACGAGCAGTACTTC.

This chain's CDR3 is CASSSLTSLEYF. Here the CDR3 DNA reads TGTGCCAGCAGCTCCCTAACTAGTCTTGAGTACTTC. The genes are TRBV6-4 and TRBJ2-5; tentative D call: TRBD2 (5 bases). The V gene lost 6 bases and the J gene lost 12 bases, with 17 bases spanning the gap. The CDR3 extends over 12 amino acids. Germline CDR1 MRHNA, CDR2 SNTAGT.

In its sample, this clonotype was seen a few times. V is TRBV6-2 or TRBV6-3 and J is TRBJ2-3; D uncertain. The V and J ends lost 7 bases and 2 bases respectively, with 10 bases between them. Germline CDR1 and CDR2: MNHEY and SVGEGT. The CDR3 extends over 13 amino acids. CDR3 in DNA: TGTGCCAGCATAGGCTGGGCCACAGATACGCAGTATTTT. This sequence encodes CASIGWATDTQYF.

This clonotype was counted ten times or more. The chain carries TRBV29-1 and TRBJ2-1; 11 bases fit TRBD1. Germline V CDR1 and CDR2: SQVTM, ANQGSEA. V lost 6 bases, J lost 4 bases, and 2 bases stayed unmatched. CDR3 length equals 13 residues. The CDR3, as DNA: TGCAGCGTCGGACAGGGGGCTTACAATGAGCAGTTCTTC. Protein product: CSVGQGAYNEQFF.

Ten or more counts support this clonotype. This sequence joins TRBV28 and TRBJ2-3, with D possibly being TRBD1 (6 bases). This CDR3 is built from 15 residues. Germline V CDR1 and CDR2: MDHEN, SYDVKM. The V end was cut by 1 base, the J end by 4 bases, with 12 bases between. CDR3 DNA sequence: TGTGCCAGCAGTTTATATGCCAGGGGAGCAGATACGCAGTATTTT. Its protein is CASSLYARGADTQYF.

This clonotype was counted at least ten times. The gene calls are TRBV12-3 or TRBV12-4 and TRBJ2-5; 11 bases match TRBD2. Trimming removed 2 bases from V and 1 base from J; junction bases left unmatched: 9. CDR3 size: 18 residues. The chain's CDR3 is CASSLRLAGPGGQETQYF. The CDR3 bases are TGTGCCAGCAGTTTAAGACTAGCGGGGCCTGGAGGCCAAGAGACCCAGTACTTC.